These 12 T cell receptor beta chains came from one sample sequenced in a study of shared clonotypes between healthy human individuals. Measured with immunoSEQ multiplex PCR; TCRdb has only the in-frame clones, and not every one. The sample lists some 1,600,000 clones, around 98% occurring once. The sequenced sample was naive CD4+ T cells sorted from blood. Subset given: CD45RA+ positively selected. These receptors originate from a man younger than 45 in good health.

The chain joins TRBV4-1 to TRBJ2-1; 9 nucleotides agree with TRBD2. V was clipped by 6 bases and J by 9 bases; unmatched bases: 15. Germline V CDR1 and CDR2: MGHRA, YSYEKL. The CDR3 consists of 16 residues. CDR3 residues: CASRPLGLADSSEQFF. DNA of the CDR3: TGCGCCAGCAGACCCCTGGGACTAGCAGACTCCAGTGAGCAGTTCTTC.

The chain is built from TRBV6-1 and TRBJ2-7, with 8 bases fitting TRBD1. V dropped 7 bases and J dropped 3; count of bases not matched to a gene: 5. From germline, CDR1 is MNHNS and CDR2 SASEGT. CDR3 length equals 13 residues. The CDR3 spells CASTRTGNYEQYF. CDR3 sequence (DNA): TGTGCCAGCACCCGGACAGGGAACTACGAGCAGTACTTC.

This rearrangement joins TRBV4-3 to TRBJ1-5; D ambiguous. Germline loops: CDR1 LGHNA, CDR2 YSLEER. V shed 1 base and J shed 6 bases, with 7 bases lying between them. CDR3 length: 13 amino acids. The CDR3 region is CASSQVKSQPQHF. The CDR3 DNA reads as TGCGCCAGCAGCCAAGTAAAGAGTCAGCCCCAGCATTTT.

The V and J genes are TRBV5-1 and TRBJ2-7; weak D call: TRBD1 (5 bases). The CDR3 sequence is 14 residues long. V was shortened by 2 bases and J by 2 bases, with 11 bases between the two germline ends. Germline CDR1 reads SGHRS; CDR2 reads YFSETQ. The CDR3 nucleotides read TGCGCCAGCAGCTTAAAGGGGTTACCCTACGAGCAGTACTTC. This sequence encodes CASSLKGLPYEQYF.

This rearrangement joins TRBV5-4 to TRBJ2-7; 9 bases fit TRBD1. The trim removed 4 bases at V and 0 bases at J, leaving 5 bases unmatched. CDR1 SGHNT and CDR2 YYREEE come from the germline V gene (reference sequence). The CDR3 consists of 15 residues. This CDR3 is CASSLGDRVSYEQYF. As DNA, the CDR3 is TGTGCCAGCAGCCTGGGGGACAGGGTCTCCTACGAGCAGTACTTC.

To note about this clone: Other DNA sequences within the sample encode an identical CDR3. The genes are TRBV9 and TRBJ2-7, with 7 bases aligning to TRBD2. The CDR3 is made up of 14 amino acids. CDR1 and CDR2 (germline): SGDLS, YYNGEE. Trimming at V came to 0 bases and at J to 3 bases, leaving 3 bases not matched to a gene. The CDR3: CASSVDASGYEQYF. DNA of the CDR3: TGTGCCAGCAGCGTAGATGCTAGCGGCTACGAGCAGTACTTC.

The chain links TRBV7-9 to TRBJ2-1, with TRBD2 matching 8 bases. The junction had 10 bases not matched to a gene; V was cut back by 5 bases and J by 7 bases. The CDR3 totals 15 residues. Germline CDR1 is SEHNR and CDR2 is FQNEAQ (reference sequence). This CDR3 reads CASSIGTSLGNEQFF. The CDR3 DNA reads as TGTGCCAGCAGCATCGGGACTAGTCTCGGTAATGAGCAGTTCTTC.

The J gene is TRBJ2-3, the V gene TRBV7-3; D is uncertain. This CDR3 contains 13 residues. Trimming took 0 bases from V and 4 from J, leaving 5 bases between them. CDR1 is SGHTA and CDR2 is FQGTGA in the germline V gene. The CDR3 region is CASSLTLADTQYF. In nucleotides, the CDR3 is TGTGCCAGCAGCTTAACGTTAGCAGATACGCAGTATTTT.

The V gene is TRBV5-4, the J gene TRBJ2-2; no reliable D call. CDR1 is SGHNT and CDR2 is YYREEE in the germline V gene (reference sequence). This CDR3 comprises 13 residues. V was shortened by 4 bases and J by 4 bases, with 8 bases between the two germline ends. CDR3 sequence: CASSPQSTGELFF. The CDR3 DNA reads as TGTGCCAGCAGCCCCCAGAGCACCGGGGAGCTGTTTTTT. The complete variable domain, with remaining parts taken from reference TRBV5-4 and TRBJ2-2, reads ETGVTQSPTHLIKTRGQQVTLRCSSQSGHNTVSWYQQALGQGPQFIFQYYREEENGRGNFPPRFSGLQFPNYSSELNVNALELDDSALYLCASSPQSTGELFFGEGSRLTVL.

The chain joins TRBV2 to TRBJ2-1; 13 bases are shared with TRBD2. V lost 2 bases and J lost 7; bases outside the gene matches: 2. Germline V gene lookup returns CDR1 SNHLY and CDR2 FYNNEI. This CDR3 region has 15 residues. CDR3 nucleotide sequence: TGTGCCAGCAGTGAACAGACTAGCGGGAGGAATGAGCAGTTCTTC. Translated, it gives CASSEQTSGRNEQFF.

The J gene is TRBJ1-6, the V gene TRBV7-2; D is uncertain. Trimming took 0 bases from V and 6 from J, leaving 0 bases between them. The CDR3 length is 12 residues. Germline CDR1 and CDR2: SGHTA and FQGNSA. CDR3 loop: CASSLANSPLHF. CDR3 DNA sequence: TGTGCCAGCAGCTTAGCTAATTCACCCCTCCACTTT. The whole variable domain, filled in from reference TRBV7-2 and TRBJ1-6, reads GAGVSQSPSNKVTEKGKDVELRCDPISGHTALYWYRQSLGQGLEFLIYFQGNSAPDKSGLPSDRFSAERTGGSVSTLTIQRTQQEDSAVYLCASSLANSPLHFGNGTRLTVT.

This chain uses TRBV11-2 with TRBJ2-7, with D perhaps TRBD1 (7 bases). The V end was cut by 5 bases, the J end by 5 bases, with 16 bases between. Germline V gene data show CDR1 as SGHAT and CDR2 as FQNNGV. The CDR3 contains 14 residues. CDR3 nucleotides: TGTGCCAGCAGCACGGTCCAGGGGGGCCACGAGCAGTACTTC. This gives the protein CASSTVQGGHEQYF.